This TCR beta chain was recovered during a study of shared clonotypes between healthy human individuals. CDR3 size: 15 residues. Trimming left V 2 bases short and J 2 bases short, with 11 bases between. CDR1 and CDR2 from the germline V gene are ENHRY and SYGVKD. Libraries were prepared by immunoSEQ multiplex PCR; TCRdb keeps only in-frame clonotypes and omits some of them. The sample has millions of clones, 93% seen once. Naive CD8 populations comprised CD45RO-negative cells positively selected for CCR7, excluding terminally differentiated effector memory CD45RA+ cells. This chain links TRBV10-3 with TRBJ2-3; perhaps D is TRBD1 or TRBD2 (5 bases each). Sequencing used naive CD8+ T cells from PBMCs. The clonotype comes from a man between 18 and 35 years old in good health. Some clones in this sample may be carry-over from other donors' samples. DNA for the CDR3: TGTGCCATCAGTGAGATGGGACCCGACACAGATACGCAGTATTTT. Its protein product is CAISEMGPDTDTQYF.